This TCR beta chain was sequenced in a study of cytomegalovirus exposure and HLA in healthy donors. Study-wide points: Most of the TCR beta V segments (in an earlier analysis) were productive either about 90% or about 30% of the time. Generally TCR sequences proved uncommon, though certain public TCRs appeared in numerous donors.

With 60 Vbeta and 13 Jbeta primers, the PCR was carried out. This table comes from immunoSEQ multiplex PCR, and its TCRdb copy is limited to in-frame clones, with some not included. The sample gives around 100,000 clones, approximately 7.6% of which show up once; 2.3% is in the top ten. About this clone itself: Its antigen is as yet unknown.

The CDR3 extends over 13 amino acids. Germline V gives CDR1 SEHNR, CDR2 FQNEAQ (reference sequence). V shed 8 bases and J 6 bases; nucleotides not matched to a gene: 8. Source material: PBMCs. This receptor was identified in a man in his fifties in good health and CMV-seronegative. This sequence joins TRBV7-9 and TRBJ1-1, with 8 bases identical to TRBD1. DNA for the CDR3: TGTGCCAGCCGACAGGGGCGGGCGCCTGAAGCTTTCTTT. Amino acid sequence: CASRQGRAPEAFF.